These 12 T cell receptor beta chains originate from one sample sequenced in a study of breast tumors, draining lymph nodes, adjacent tissues. The lymph nodes were axillary draining lymph nodes from breast cancer patients. TCRdb passed the multiplex PCR reads through MiXCR, listing each CDR3 protein once. The data contain around 150,000 distinct CDR3 sequences, 20% to 25% of them singletons. The specimen was axillary lymph node tissue. The receptors were sampled from a female donor with breast cancer. Some clones in this sample may be carry-over from other donors' samples.

This clonotype was observed a handful of times. CDR3 in DNA: TGTGCCAGTAGTCCCATAAGCGGGAGCTCCTACAATGAGCAGTTCTTC. The encoded protein is CASSPISGSSYNEQFF. The J gene is TRBJ2-1, the V gene TRBV19; 8 bases line up with TRBD2. V dropped 5 bases and J dropped 0; count of bases not matched to a gene: 6. Germline V CDR1 and CDR2: LNHDA, SQIVND (reference sequence). The CDR3 loop spans 16 amino acids. The full variable domain, in which reference TRBV19 and TRBJ2-1 provide the parts outside the CDR3, is DGGITQSPKYLFRKEGQNVTLSCEQNLNHDAMYWYRQDPGQGLRLIYYSQIVNDFQKGDIAEGYSVSREKKESFPLTVTSAQKNPTAFYLCASSPISGSSYNEQFFGPGTRLTVL.

Note on this clonotype: A much more abundant neighbour one base away suggests this may be a read error. No conserved phenylalanine or tryptophan is present at the end of the CDR3, so a read error is the likely explanation. This chain links TRBV5-1 with TRBJ2-1, with 8 bases lining up with TRBD1. The J segment lost 10 bases and the V segment lost 1 base, leaving 10 bases of the junction unmatched. Germline V gives CDR1 SGHRS, CDR2 YFSETQ. The CDR3 runs 15 residues. Here the CDR3 reads CASSLRDRTMEEQFS. Here the CDR3 DNA reads TGCGCCAGCAGCTTGAGGGACAGGACAATGGAAGAGCAGTTCTCC.

This clonotype has at least ten counts. The chain employs TRBV6-2 or TRBV6-3 and TRBJ2-3; no definite D call. Trimming took 0 bases from V and 4 from J, leaving 2 bases between them. Germline V gives CDR1 MNHEY, CDR2 SVGEGT. This CDR3 is built from 12 residues. CDR3 coding DNA: TGTGCCAGCAGTTACTCCCCAGATACGCAGTATTTT. Residues: CASSYSPDTQYF.

This clonotype was counted between two and nine times. The V gene is TRBV18, the J gene TRBJ2-3; no clear D. Germline V CDR1 and CDR2: KGHSH, LQKENI. V was trimmed by 3 bases and J by 1 base, leaving 11 bases between them. This CDR3 is 15 amino acids long. The CDR3 coding sequence is TGTGCCAGCTCACCTTCGTTGCTACGCACAGATACGCAGTATTTT. Translating it yields CASSPSLLRTDTQYF.

This clonotype was seen at least ten times. The genes are TRBV7-2 and TRBJ2-3, with D possibly called TRBD1 or TRBD2 (5 bases each). The CDR3 has 15 residues. V was clipped by 1 base and J by 1 base, with 9 bases between them. CDR1 and CDR2 from the germline V gene are SGHTA and FQGNSA. CDR3 protein: CASSLERGRTDTQYF. The DNA for the CDR3 is TGTGCCAGCAGCTTAGAGAGGGGACGCACAGATACGCAGTATTTT.

At least ten counts were recorded for this clonotype. This chain joins TRBV6-2 or TRBV6-3 and TRBJ1-5; weak D call: TRBD1 (6 bases). CDR3 length equals 13 residues. Between the trimmed V and J ends, which lost 5 bases and 4 bases, there was a span of 9 bases. From germline, CDR1 is MNHEY and CDR2 SVGEGT. CDR3 sequence (DNA): TGTGCCAGCAGTGAACAGGGTAATCAGCCCCAGCATTTT. It yields the protein CASSEQGNQPQHF.

This clonotype was seen repeatedly, ten times or more. J is TRBJ2-3 and V is TRBV4-1; 11 positions match TRBD2. The germline V gene encodes CDR1 MGHRA and CDR2 YSYEKL. V shed 2 bases and J 0 bases; nucleotides not matched to a gene: 1. The CDR3 spans 16 residues. Here the CDR3 DNA reads TGCGCCAGCAGCCAATGGACTAGCGGGAGCACAGATACGCAGTATTTT. Protein product: CASSQWTSGSTDTQYF.

As concerns this clonotype: This may stem from a read error, because a much larger clone lies one nucleotide away. Lacking the conserved final phenylalanine or tryptophan, this CDR3 likely reflects a read error. The V gene is TRBV19, the J gene TRBJ2-3, with unresolved D. Trimming took off 9 bases at V and 3 bases at J, with 13 bases between the two ends. In germline, CDR1 is LNHDA, CDR2 SQIVND (reference sequence). This CDR3 is 13 amino acids long. CDR3 DNA sequence: TGTGCCAGCAGAACTTCAGCGACAGATACGCAGTATTGT. Translated: CASRTSATDTQYC.

This clonotype was found once. A much larger clonotype is one base distant, so this may be a read error. The gene calls are TRBV6-5 and TRBJ2-1; the match to TRBD2 covers 7 bases. This CDR3 is 16 amino acids long. Germline CDR1 MNHEY, CDR2 SVGAGI. With V trimmed by 6 bases and J by 8 bases, 16 bases remained unmatched. CDR3 sequence reads: CASSSRVTSVGYEQFF. The CDR3 DNA reads TGTGCCAGCAGCTCACGGGTTACTAGCGTCGGCTATGAGCAGTTCTTC.

The V and J genes are TRBV5-4 and TRBJ2-2; 11 bases align to TRBD1. Germline V gene data show CDR1 as SGHNT and CDR2 as YYREEE (reference sequence). This CDR3 region has 17 residues. V shed 0 bases, J shed 4 bases, and the junction held 5 bases outside the gene matches. The CDR3 DNA reads TGTGCCAGCAGCTTGGCGTGGGGGACAGGGGGCACCGGGGAGCTGTTTTTT. It encodes CASSLAWGTGGTGELFF.

This clonotype was observed at least ten times. The chain recombines TRBV20-1 with TRBJ2-1; 7 bases line up with TRBD2. V was pared by 6 bases and J by 6 bases, with 8 bases of the junction left unmatched. The CDR3 contains 13 residues. CDR1 is DFQATT and CDR2 is SNEGSKA in the germline V gene (reference sequence). The CDR3 DNA reads as TGCAGTGCGAACCGCGGGGGAACCAATGAGCAGTTCTTC. It encodes CSANRGGTNEQFF.

In its sample, this clonotype was seen many times. V gene TRBV5-1 combines with J gene TRBJ2-1; D uncertain. This CDR3 has 15 amino acids. V was clipped by 5 bases and J by 0 bases, with 12 bases between them. Germline CDR1 is SGHRS and CDR2 is YFSETQ. The CDR3 loop reads CASRKDGTSYNEQFF. CDR3 sequence (DNA): TGCGCCAGCAGGAAGGACGGCACCTCCTACAATGAGCAGTTCTTC.